Detailed here is one T cell receptor beta chain. The data are from a study of shared clonotypes between healthy human individuals. Measured with immunoSEQ multiplex PCR; TCRdb has only the in-frame clones, and not every one. The sample includes approximately 99,000 clones, around 68% seen only once; the top ten take over 20%. This CDR3 has 15 amino acids. V was trimmed by 1 base and J by 4 bases, leaving 8 bases between them. The germline CDR1 and CDR2 sequences are SEHNR and FQNEAQ (reference sequence). The receptor was derived from a woman aged 25-40 years in good health. Sequenced material: memory CD8+ T cells sorted from blood. Subset indicated: CD45RO+ cells pooled with CCR7-negative TemRA cells. The gene calls are TRBV7-9 and TRBJ2-6, with D possibly TRBD1 on 5 matching bases. CDR3 sequence reads: CASSLEGIGANVLTF. CDR3 nucleotide sequence: TGTGCCAGCAGCTTAGAGGGGATAGGGGCCAACGTCCTGACTTTC. The whole variable domain, filled in from reference TRBV7-9 and TRBJ2-6, reads DTGVSQNPRHKITKRGQNVTFRCDPISEHNRLYWYRQTLGQGPEFLTYFQNEAQLEKSRLLSDRFSAERPKGSFSTLEIQRTEQGDSAMYLCASSLEGIGANVLTFGAGSRLTVL.